This TCR beta chain was retrieved from a study of CD8 T cells in Susac syndrome. RNA amounts of about 0.45 to 1 ug underwent reverse transcription with random hexamers. The authors amplified TCR beta CDR3 across 54 Vbeta and 13 Jbeta using immunoSEQ multiplex PCR. TCRdb used MiXCR to reprocess the immunoSEQ multiplex PCR reads, holding one entry per CDR3 protein. The table records 190,000 or so distinct CDR3 sequences, about 95% of them present only once. The multiple sclerosis controls were treatment-naive patients, and their relapsing-remitting disease was stable or active. The TCR sequence derives from a human donor with multiple sclerosis. Sequencing used CD4+ T cells from PBMCs.

The CDR3 protein is CASSIPGLAPNEQFF. CDR3 DNA sequence: TGTGCCAGCAGCATCCCGGGACTAGCTCCCAATGAGCAGTTCTTC. The V call is TRBV7-9, the J call TRBJ2-1; 9 bases fit TRBD2. V lost 5 bases to trimming and J lost 6 bases; unmatched junction nucleotides: 8. CDR3 size: 15 residues. CDR1 is SEHNR, CDR2 FQNEAQ, per germline (reference sequence).